Below, one T cell receptor (beta chain) is given with its context. This clone was seen a single time. The antigen this receptor binds is unknown. Within one base of it there is no much larger clone, and no base qualities were kept. This sample was taken from a study of blood T cell repertoires in COVID-19 (dated by TCRdb to 2018 to 2020). Regarding the research as a whole: Samples covering the acute and convalescent phases of COVID-19 were provided by collaborators in the United States, Italy and Spain. Sample metadata almost always included a de-identified subject ID, COVID-19 status, age in years and sex. Deeply sampled blood TCRbeta repertoires from subjects exposed to, actively infected with, or recovered from COVID-19 were included in the dataset. Where HLA class I and class II types were available, the types were taken from metadata supplied by the sample provider, not from assay-based typing. The repertoires were released in a freely available public database meant as a resource for research on the immune response to SARS-CoV-2. The prospective study material was composed of cDNA or gDNA derived from T cells, B-cell-depleted T cells, or PBMCs. The samples were drawn from two sources: the first 160 participants of the ongoing ImmuneRACE study, and 1,200 or so subjects contributed by 6 global collaborators.

TCRbeta CDR3 regions were amplified from genomic DNA using the immunoSEQ Assay, a bias-controlled multiplex PCR. As for the original processing: Within the assay, amplification of reference gene primers was used to estimate how many nucleated cells each sample contained. To quantify the absolute abundance of each unique TCRbeta CDR3 rearrangement, sequence reads were collapsed and filtered. For each sample, productive Simpson clonality was calculated as the square root of Simpson's diversity index over productive rearrangements. Here the immuneACCESS table is served through TCRdb, limited to in-frame sequences with V and J called. Missing clones are a known gap in these copies; in checked studies unresolved V genes cover under half, and the rest lacks a known reason. From that table come the V and J calls and clone size; the DNA was used to work out D and trimming. The sample includes under 300,000 clones, with about 83% observed a single time. The leading ten clones occupy more than 9% of the sample.

Summary of the overall study and its limitations: The amount of clinical and demographic metadata varied by source and participant and was provided uncurated.

The collaborating institutions used their own protocols to collect whole blood in K2EDTA tubes. For TCRbeta analysis, collaborators shipped samples as frozen whole blood, isolated PBMCs, or DNA extracted from either of those sample types. The germline V gene supplies CDR1 SGHRS and CDR2 YFSETQ. From the cysteine up to the phenylalanine, the CDR3 has a length of 13 residues. The read is trimmed to its CDR3 DNA, 39 bases read in frame from base 1. Trimming takes 2 bases from V and 4 bases from J, and the germline ends sit 9 bases apart. The TCR comes from a man at least 80 years old with acute or convalescent COVID-19. Sequencing used peripheral blood. In this chain, TRBV5-1 is recombined with TRBJ1-1; tentative D gene TRBD1, with 5 bases matching. In nucleotide form, the sequence is TGCGCCAGCAGCTTAGTACAGGCCACTGAAGCTTTCTTT. Its coded protein is CASSLVQATEAFF.